The 6 T cell receptor beta chains given below trace back to one sample, sequenced in a study of post-analysis software for immune sequencing data. Overall study findings and caveats: TRBV5-6, TRBV5-1 and TRBV20-1 belonged to a set of roughly 5 TRBV segments that were more frequent in patients than controls.

Unique molecular identifiers tagged the TCR beta cDNA libraries. MiXCR, applied by TCRdb to the PCR reads, yields one record per CDR3 protein. The sample lists almost 700,000 distinct CDR3 sequences, around 60% occurring once. Antigens of these TCRs are unknown. Sequencing was carried out using blood. All receptors derive from a girl aged 2 to 10 with multiple sclerosis.

The chain carries TRBV20-1 and TRBJ2-7; D unclear. The V gene's germline CDR1 is DFQATT and CDR2 SNEGSKA (reference sequence). CDR3 length: 13 amino acids. V shed 0 bases and J shed 1 base, with 7 bases lying between them. CDR3 sequence (DNA): TGCAGTGCTAGAGATGAGGCATCCTACGAGCAGTACTTC. Its translation: CSARDEASYEQYF.

J is TRBJ2-4 and V is TRBV7-9; the D gene is possibly TRBD2 (5 bases). Between the trimmed V and J ends, which lost 5 bases and 0 bases, there was a span of 20 bases. The CDR3 is 18 residues long. The germline V gene encodes CDR1 SEHNR and CDR2 FQNEAQ (reference sequence). CDR3 residues: CASSPRTGSPLAKNIQYF. The CDR3 nucleotides read TGTGCCAGCAGCCCCAGGACGGGGTCCCCTCTAGCCAAAAACATTCAGTACTTC.

The chain's CDR3 is CASSFLPGPGTDTQYF. The CDR3 nucleotides read TGTGCCAGCAGCTTCCTTCCAGGGCCCGGCACAGATACGCAGTATTTT. V is TRBV5-5 and J is TRBJ2-3; weak D call: TRBD1 (5 bases). V lost 2 bases to trimming and J lost 1 base, with 14 bases between them. Germline CDR1 reads SGHKS; CDR2 reads YYEKEE (reference sequence). The CDR3 has 16 amino acids.

In DNA, the CDR3 is TGTGCCAGCAGTTTTCTGGGTTTGGAGACCCAGTACTTC. This encodes CASSFLGLETQYF. The V and J genes are TRBV27 and TRBJ2-5; unclear D gene. The CDR3 sequence is 13 residues long. Looked up from germline, CDR1 is MNHEY and CDR2 is SMNVEV (reference sequence). The germline V and J ends were trimmed by 3 bases and 5 bases, with 10 bases remaining between them.

This clonotype was seen only once. This chain links TRBV5-1 with TRBJ1-1; unclear D gene. Trimming removed 4 bases from V and 0 bases from J, with 13 bases in between. The CDR3 loop spans 15 amino acids. Germline V lookup: CDR1 SGHRS, CDR2 YFSETQ. DNA for the CDR3: TGCGCCAGCAGCCCCCAAGGAGGGATGAACACTGAAGCTTTCTTT. Encoded protein: CASSPQGGMNTEAFF.

The genes are TRBV5-1 and TRBJ2-5, with 8 bases fitting TRBD1. The end of the DNA fits TRBJ2-7 better, so the J call may be wrong. Germline CDR1 is SGHRS and CDR2 is YFSETQ. The CDR3 loop spans 14 amino acids. The CDR3 here is CASNPGTGHYEQYF. The CDR3 DNA reads TGCGCCAGCAACCCCGGGACAGGCCACTACGAGCAGTACTTC.